The T cell receptor beta chain described here comes from a study of PD-1 blockade in classical Hodgkin lymphoma. On the study more broadly: Nivolumab was given intravenously to patients at 3 mg/kg every 2 weeks. Findings of the study overall: A significant rise in TCR diversity by C4D1 was seen for CD4+ but not CD8+ cells.

The data were produced by immunoSEQ multiplex PCR, yet TCRdb's version contains in-frame clones alone and is incomplete. Of some 9,300 clones in the sample, roughly four fifths are singletons; the top ten hold roughly 4.6%. This clone came up once. Its antigen is unidentified. The germline gives CDR1 SGHTA, CDR2 FQGNSA. This CDR3 is 14 amino acids long. Trimming shortened V by 1 base and J by 5 bases, and 11 bases separated the two germline ends. Time point given: cycle 4 day 1 (C4D1), after 6 weeks of nivolumab. In every patient, relapse followed autologous stem cell transplantation, while exposure to brentuximab vedotin differed. Out of thawed PBMCs, magnetic negative selection purified CD4+ T cells. Best responses were complete response, partial response or progressive disease.

The receptor comes from a human donor with classical Hodgkin lymphoma. The chain couples TRBV7-2 to TRBJ1-2, with D uncertain. This material consisted of CD4+ T cells from blood, taken before the fourth cycle of nivolumab. The CDR3 nucleotides read TGTGCCAGCAGCTTAGGGGCGGCCCAATATGGCTACACCTTC. Its translation: CASSLGAAQYGYTF.